These T cell receptor beta chains were read from a single sample in a study of naive and memory T cell subsets. TCRdb re-analysed the UMI-ligation and nested PCR reads in MiXCR, keeping a single row per CDR3 protein. The table shows approximately 140,000 distinct CDR3 sequences, with over 20% occurring only once. The sample was naive CD4+ T cells from blood. The receptors originated from a human donor in good health. Both conserved end residues are part of each CDR3. A D gene is named only where the DNA matches it firmly. Only part of the rows carry a size: once, few, many, or a class if the clone is expanded.

>.|TRBV5-1|.|TRBJ1-6
TGCGCCAGCAGCTTGGTGGAGAGCTCCTATAATTCACCCCTCCACTTT
CASSLVESSYNSPLHF
>.|TRBV7-9|.|TRBJ1-4
TGTGCCAGCAGTCCCGGGCGGCAGTCAAATGAAAAACTGTTTTTT
CASSPGRQSNEKLFF
>few|TRBV6-2/TRBV6-3|TRBD2|TRBJ2-1
TGTGCCAGCAGACAAAACCTACTAGCGGGAGGATACAATGAGCAGTTCTTC
CASRQNLLAGGYNEQFF
>.|TRBV6-2/TRBV6-3|.|TRBJ2-7
TGTGCCAGCAACTCCGGGGGCTTAAGCGAGCAGTACTTC
CASNSGGLSEQYF
>many|TRBV18|TRBD2|TRBJ2-1
TGTGCCAGCTCCCCAAAACTAGCGGGAGAGTACAATGAGCAGTTCTTC
CASSPKLAGEYNEQFF
>few|TRBV20-1|.|TRBJ1-5
TGCAGTGCTAGTCCGGCAGCTGATCACAATCAGCCCCAGCATTTT
CSASPAADHNQPQHF
>.|TRBV6-5|TRBD1|TRBJ2-2
TGTGCCAGCAAAACAGGGGGCTTCGGGGAGCTGTTTTTT
CASKTGGFGELFF
>many|TRBV19|TRBD1|TRBJ2-3
TGTGCCAGTAGTCCCGACAGGGTTAGCACAGATACGCAGTATTTT
CASSPDRVSTDTQYF
>few|TRBV7-8|TRBD2|TRBJ2-1
TGTGCCAGCAGCTTGCGTCTAGCGGGTCACAATGAGCAGTTCTTC
CASSLRLAGHNEQFF
>.|TRBV24-1|.|TRBJ2-3
TGTGCCACCAGTAAAACGGGCACGCAGTATTTT
CATSKTGTQYF
>.|TRBV11-2|TRBD1|TRBJ1-1
TGTGCCAGCAGCCGGGACAGGGGGCTTATCGCCGCTGAAGCTTTCTTT
CASSRDRGLIAAEAFF
>.|TRBV6-5|TRBD1|TRBJ1-1
TGTGCCAGCAGTTACTCCCAGGGGGCACGGACTGAAGCTTTCTTT
CASSYSQGARTEAFF
>.|TRBV6-2/TRBV6-3|.|TRBJ2-7
TGTGCCAGCAAGGGCAGATACGAGCAGTACTTC
CASKGRYEQYF
>many|TRBV20-1|.|TRBJ2-1
TGCAGTGCCGACTTTGGAAGCTCCTACAATGAGCAGTTCTTC
CSADFGSSYNEQFF
>few|TRBV28|TRBD1|TRBJ1-5
TGTGCCAGCAGTTATCCCCCCCCGGACAGGGTCAGACATCAGCCCCAGCATTTT
CASSYPPPDRVRHQPQHF
>.|TRBV14|.|TRBJ1-1
TGTGCCACCTCGCGGTCCGCTGAAGCTTTCTTT
CATSRSAEAFF
>.|TRBV7-2|.|TRBJ1-5
TGTGCCAGCACCCCTGACGGACGCAATCAGCCCCAGCATTTT
CASTPDGRNQPQHF
>.|TRBV27|.|TRBJ2-7
TGTGCCAGCAGTTTATCCCCTCCCCGACAGTTAGGGTACGAGCAGTACTTC
CASSLSPPRQLGYEQYF
>.|TRBV6-1|TRBD1|TRBJ1-2
TGTGCCAGCAGGCGAATCGGACAGGGCTATGGCTACACCTTC
CASRRIGQGYGYTF
>few|TRBV7-9|TRBD1|TRBJ2-7
TGTGCCAGCAGCAAATCCGGGACAGGAACCTACGAGCAGTACTTC
CASSKSGTGTYEQYF